This TCR beta chain was captured by sequencing in a study of T cell responses to AZD1222 COVID-19 vaccine. General study findings and limits: The CD4 TCRs associated with vaccination extended across spike and predominated at 160-218 and 743-854.

V dropped 2 bases and J dropped 6 bases, with 13 bases sitting between them. CDR1 is SQVTM and CDR2 is ANQGSEA in the germline V gene. The CDR3 length is 13 residues. Sequencing was performed with immunoSEQ multiplex PCR; in TCRdb, only in-frame clones are kept and a portion is missing. The sample consists of 150,000 to 200,000 clones, around 89% of them appearing once. Comment on this clone: Antigen unknown.

Source: peripheral blood, taken on day 0 of AZD1222 vaccination. V is TRBV29-1 and J is TRBJ1-1; possibly TRBD1 for D (5 bases). This sequence originates from an adult in good health. CDR3 sequence reads: CSVERRDGPEAFF. The CDR3 bases are TGCAGCGTTGAACGCAGGGATGGTCCTGAAGCTTTCTTT.